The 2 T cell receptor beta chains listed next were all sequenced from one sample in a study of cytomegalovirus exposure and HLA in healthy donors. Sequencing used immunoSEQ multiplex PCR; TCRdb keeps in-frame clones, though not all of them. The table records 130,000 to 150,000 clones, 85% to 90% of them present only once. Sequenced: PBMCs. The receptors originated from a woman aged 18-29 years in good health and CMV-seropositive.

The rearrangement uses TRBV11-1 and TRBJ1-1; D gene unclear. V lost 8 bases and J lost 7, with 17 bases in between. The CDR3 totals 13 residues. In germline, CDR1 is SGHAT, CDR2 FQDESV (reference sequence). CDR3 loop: CASVEALTYEAFF. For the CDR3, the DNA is TGTGCCAGCGTAGAAGCCCTCACTTATGAAGCTTTCTTT.

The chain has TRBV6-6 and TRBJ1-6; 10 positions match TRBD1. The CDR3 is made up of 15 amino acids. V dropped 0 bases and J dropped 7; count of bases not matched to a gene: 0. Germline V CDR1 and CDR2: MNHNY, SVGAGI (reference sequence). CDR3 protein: CASSYSGQGNSPLHF. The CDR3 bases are TGTGCCAGCAGTTACTCGGGACAGGGGAATTCACCCCTCCACTTT.